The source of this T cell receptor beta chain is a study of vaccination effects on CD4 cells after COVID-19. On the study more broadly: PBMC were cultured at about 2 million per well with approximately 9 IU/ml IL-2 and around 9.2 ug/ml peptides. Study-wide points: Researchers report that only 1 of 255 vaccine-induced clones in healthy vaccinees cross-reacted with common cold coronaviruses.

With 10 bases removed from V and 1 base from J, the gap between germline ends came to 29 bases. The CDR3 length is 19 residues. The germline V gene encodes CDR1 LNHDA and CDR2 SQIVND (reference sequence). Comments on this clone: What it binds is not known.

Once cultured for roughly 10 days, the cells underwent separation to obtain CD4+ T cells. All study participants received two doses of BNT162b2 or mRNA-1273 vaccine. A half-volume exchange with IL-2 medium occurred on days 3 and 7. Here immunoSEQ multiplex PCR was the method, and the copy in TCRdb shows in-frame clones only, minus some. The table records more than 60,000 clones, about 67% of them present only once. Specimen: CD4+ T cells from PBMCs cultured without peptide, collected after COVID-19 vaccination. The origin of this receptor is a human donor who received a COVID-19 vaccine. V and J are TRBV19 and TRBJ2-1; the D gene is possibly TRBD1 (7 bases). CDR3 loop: CATPSVPRGASKSYNEQFF. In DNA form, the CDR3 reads TGTGCCACCCCATCCGTCCCCAGGGGGGCTTCCAAGTCCTACAATGAGCAGTTCTTC. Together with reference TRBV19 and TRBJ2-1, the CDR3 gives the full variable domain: DGGITQSPKYLFRKEGQNVTLSCEQNLNHDAMYWYRQDPGQGLRLIYYSQIVNDFQKGDIAEGYSVSREKKESFPLTVTSAQKNPTAFYLCATPSVPRGASKSYNEQFFGPGTRLTVL.